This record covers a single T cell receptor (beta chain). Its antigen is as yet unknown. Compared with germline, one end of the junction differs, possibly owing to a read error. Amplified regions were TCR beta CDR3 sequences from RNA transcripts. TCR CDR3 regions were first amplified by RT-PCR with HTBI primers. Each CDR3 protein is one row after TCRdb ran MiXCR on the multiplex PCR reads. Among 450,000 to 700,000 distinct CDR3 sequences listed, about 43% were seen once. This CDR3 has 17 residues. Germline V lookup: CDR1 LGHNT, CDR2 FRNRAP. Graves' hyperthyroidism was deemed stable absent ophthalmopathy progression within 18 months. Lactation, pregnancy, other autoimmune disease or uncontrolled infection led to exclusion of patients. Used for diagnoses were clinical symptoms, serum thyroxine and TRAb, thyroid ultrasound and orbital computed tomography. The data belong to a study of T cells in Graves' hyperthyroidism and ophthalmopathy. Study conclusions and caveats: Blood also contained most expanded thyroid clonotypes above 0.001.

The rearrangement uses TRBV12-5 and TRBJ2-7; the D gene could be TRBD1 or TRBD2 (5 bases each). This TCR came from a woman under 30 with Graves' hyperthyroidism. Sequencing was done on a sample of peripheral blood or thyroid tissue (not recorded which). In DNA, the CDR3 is TGTGCTAGTGGTTTGTACAGCGCCGAAAGGGGTGCCGGGGAGCTGTACTTC. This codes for CASGLYSAERGAGELYF.